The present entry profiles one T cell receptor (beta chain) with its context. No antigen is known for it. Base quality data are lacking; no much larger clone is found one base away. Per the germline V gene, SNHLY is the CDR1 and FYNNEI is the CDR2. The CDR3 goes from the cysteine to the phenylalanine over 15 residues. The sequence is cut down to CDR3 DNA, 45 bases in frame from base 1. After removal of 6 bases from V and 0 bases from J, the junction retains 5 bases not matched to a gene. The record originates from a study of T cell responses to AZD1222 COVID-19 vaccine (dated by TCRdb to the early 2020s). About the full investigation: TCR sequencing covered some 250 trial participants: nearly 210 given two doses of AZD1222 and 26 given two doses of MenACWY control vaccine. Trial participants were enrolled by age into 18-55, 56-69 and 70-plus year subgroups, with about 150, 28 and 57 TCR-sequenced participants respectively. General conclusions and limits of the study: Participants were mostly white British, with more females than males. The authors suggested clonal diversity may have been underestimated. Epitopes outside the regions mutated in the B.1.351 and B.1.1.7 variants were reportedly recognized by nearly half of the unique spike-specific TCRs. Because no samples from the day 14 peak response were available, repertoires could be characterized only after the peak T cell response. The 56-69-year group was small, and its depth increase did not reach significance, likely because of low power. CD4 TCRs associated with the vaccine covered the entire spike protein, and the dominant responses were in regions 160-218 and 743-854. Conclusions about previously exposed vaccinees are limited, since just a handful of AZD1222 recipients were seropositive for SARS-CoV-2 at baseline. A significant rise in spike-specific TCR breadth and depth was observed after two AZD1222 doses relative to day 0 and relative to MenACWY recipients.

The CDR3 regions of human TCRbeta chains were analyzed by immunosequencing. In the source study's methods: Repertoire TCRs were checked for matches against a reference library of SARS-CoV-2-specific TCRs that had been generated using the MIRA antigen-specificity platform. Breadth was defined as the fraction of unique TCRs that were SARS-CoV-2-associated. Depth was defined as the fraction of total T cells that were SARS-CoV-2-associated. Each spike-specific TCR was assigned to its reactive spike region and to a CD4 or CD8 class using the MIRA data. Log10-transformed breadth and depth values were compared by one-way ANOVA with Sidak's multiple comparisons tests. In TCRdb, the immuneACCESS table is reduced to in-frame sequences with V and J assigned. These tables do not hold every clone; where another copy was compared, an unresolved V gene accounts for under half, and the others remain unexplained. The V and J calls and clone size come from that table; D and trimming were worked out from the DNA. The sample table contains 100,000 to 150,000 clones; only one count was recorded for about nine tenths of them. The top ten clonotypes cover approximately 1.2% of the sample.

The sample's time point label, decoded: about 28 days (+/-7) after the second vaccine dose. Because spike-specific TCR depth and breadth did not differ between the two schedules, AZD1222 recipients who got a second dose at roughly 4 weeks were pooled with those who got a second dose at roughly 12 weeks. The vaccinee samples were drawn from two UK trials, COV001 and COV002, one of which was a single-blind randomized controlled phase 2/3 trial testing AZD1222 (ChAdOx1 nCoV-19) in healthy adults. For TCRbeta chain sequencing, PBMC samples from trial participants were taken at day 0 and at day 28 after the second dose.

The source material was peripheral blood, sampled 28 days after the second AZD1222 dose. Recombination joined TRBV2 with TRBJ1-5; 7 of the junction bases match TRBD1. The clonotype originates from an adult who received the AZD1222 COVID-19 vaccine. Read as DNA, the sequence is TGTGCCAGCAGGGGACAGATTAATAGCAATCAGCCCCAGCATTTT. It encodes CASRGQINSNQPQHF.